Presented here are 15 T cell receptor beta chains from one specimen sequenced in a study of molecular identifiers for immune sequencing clone quantification. Using its own MiXCR run on the PCR reads, TCRdb lists one record per CDR3 protein. This table has about 640,000 distinct CDR3 sequences, around 20% appearing once. The material sequenced was naive CD8+ T cells from blood, with Jurkat cell RNA spiked in. Specified subset: FACS-sorted CD8+CD4-CCR7+CD45RA+ naive T cells. These receptors all come from a human donor in good health. Some libraries in this study had Jurkat cell RNA spiked in.

The sample holds many counts of this clonotype. The chain carries TRBV27 and TRBJ2-7; D may match TRBD1 or TRBD2 (6 bases each). The V and J ends lost 3 bases and 4 bases respectively, with 10 bases between them. CDR3 length equals 13 residues. Germline CDR1 MNHEY, CDR2 SMNVEV (reference sequence). This CDR3 reads CASSLGGMYEQYF. In DNA form, the CDR3 reads TGTGCCAGCAGTTTGGGGGGCATGTACGAGCAGTACTTC.

This clonotype was observed at least ten times. The rearrangement uses TRBV5-6 and TRBJ2-3; D call uncertain. Germline values: CDR1 SGHDT, CDR2 YYEEEE. The CDR3 is 13 amino acids. The V end lost 1 base, the J end lost 5 bases, and 8 bases lay between the germline ends. The CDR3 spells CASSLMLKDTQYF. DNA of the CDR3: TGTGCCAGCAGCTTGATGCTTAAAGATACGCAGTATTTT.

The rearrangement links TRBV3-1 to TRBJ2-7, with D possibly called TRBD1 or TRBD2 (6 bases each). Germline values: CDR1 LGHDT, CDR2 YNNKEL (reference sequence). The CDR3 runs 16 residues. Trimming cost V 3 bases and J 7 bases, with 22 bases left between them. CDR3: CASSQPTGQGTREQYF. CDR3 coding DNA: TGTGCCAGCAGCCAGCCTACCGGGCAGGGGACTCGAGAGCAGTACTTC.

The V call is TRBV12-5, the J call TRBJ2-5; D gene unclear. This CDR3 has 15 amino acids. V was trimmed by 1 base and J by 3 bases, leaving 12 bases between them. CDR1 is LGHNT and CDR2 is FRNRAP in the germline V gene. The DNA of the CDR3 is TGTGCTAGTGGTTTGGAGTTCCCAGTGGAAGAGACCCAGTACTTC. It codes for CASGLEFPVEETQYF.

This clonotype showed up many times. The chain couples TRBV15 to TRBJ2-3; D perhaps matches TRBD2 (6 bases). Trimming removed 1 base at V and 0 bases at J, with 11 bases between. The CDR3 has 16 amino acids. Germline V lookup: CDR1 LNHNV, CDR2 YYDKDF (reference sequence). CDR3 sequence: CATSRALAKSTDTQYF. In DNA form, the CDR3 reads TGTGCCACCAGCAGAGCCCTAGCGAAGAGCACAGATACGCAGTATTTT.

This clonotype was recorded at least ten times. The chain has TRBV7-9 and TRBJ2-4; TRBD1 is a possible D gene (5 bases). V was pared by 5 bases and J by 4 bases, with 12 bases between. The CDR3 totals 14 residues. The germline CDR1 and CDR2 sequences are SEHNR and FQNEAQ (reference sequence). The CDR3 region is CASSPSTDKNIQYF. In DNA form, the CDR3 reads TGTGCCAGCAGCCCGTCGACAGATAAAAACATTCAGTACTTC. Full variable domain (remainder filled in from reference TRBV7-9 and TRBJ2-4): DTGVSQNPRHKITKRGQNVTFRCDPISEHNRLYWYRQTLGQGPEFLTYFQNEAQLEKSRLLSDRFSAERPKGSFSTLEIQRTEQGDSAMYLCASSPSTDKNIQYFGAGTRLSVL.

Only a few counts were recorded for this clonotype. The chain is built from TRBV7-2 and TRBJ2-2; 8 bases map to TRBD1. The germline CDR1 and CDR2 sequences are SGHTA and FQGNSA. The CDR3 is made up of 19 amino acids. After removal of 5 bases from V and 0 bases from J, the junction contained 14 bases not matched to a gene. The CDR3 is CASSPKGQAKPSNTGELFF. The CDR3 DNA is TGTGCCAGCAGCCCGAAGGGACAGGCAAAACCATCGAACACCGGGGAGCTGTTTTTT.

This clonotype was counted ten times or more. The chain couples TRBV2 to TRBJ2-3; no clear D. The germline gives CDR1 SNHLY, CDR2 FYNNEI. The CDR3 extends over 15 amino acids. V was pared by 5 bases and J by 0 bases, with 12 bases between. Here the CDR3 reads CASSRSHTSTDTQYF. CDR3 sequence (DNA): TGTGCCAGCAGTAGGAGCCATACTAGCACAGATACGCAGTATTTT.

In regard to this clonotype: This may stem from a read error, because a much larger clone lies one nucleotide away. The chain uses TRBV4-3 and TRBJ1-3; 8 nucleotides agree with TRBD1. Germline values: CDR1 LGHNA, CDR2 YSLEER. The length of the CDR3 is 15 residues. CDR3 nucleotides: TGCGCCAGCAGCCAGGGGACAGGTCCTGGAGACACCATATATTTT. It is translated as CASSQGTGPGDTIYF.

This clonotype was counted a few times. The chain has TRBV27 and TRBJ1-2; 7 bases are shared with TRBD1. CDR1 MNHEY and CDR2 SMNVEV come from the germline V gene (reference sequence). The CDR3 loop spans 15 amino acids. V lost 0 bases to trimming and J lost 3 bases; unmatched junction nucleotides: 4. Here the CDR3 DNA reads TGTGCCAGCAGTTTATCGGGACAGCCCTACTATGGCTACACCTTC. It codes for CASSLSGQPYYGYTF.

The chain employs TRBV7-2 and TRBJ2-1; possibly TRBD2 for D (6 bases). Trimming shortened V by 4 bases and J by 4 bases, and 11 bases separated the two germline ends. Germline CDR1 SGHTA, CDR2 FQGNSA. The CDR3 consists of 14 residues. The CDR3 loop is CASSWSGLYNEQFF. The CDR3 coding sequence is TGTGCCAGCAGCTGGTCGGGACTTTACAATGAGCAGTTCTTC.

At least ten counts were recorded for this clonotype. The V and J genes are TRBV6-2 or TRBV6-3 and TRBJ1-5; TRBD1 agrees at 8 bases. The CDR3 totals 14 residues. Germline-derived CDR1 and CDR2 are MNHEY and SVGEGT. The V segment lost 7 bases and the J segment 6 bases; nucleotides outside the gene matches: 8. CDR3 DNA: TGTGCCAGCAACCATGGACAGGGACGTCAGCCCCAGCATTTT. Translating it yields CASNHGQGRQPQHF.

This clonotype was seen only a few times. V gene TRBV6-6 combines with J gene TRBJ2-2, with no clear D. V shed 2 bases and J shed 6 bases, with 16 bases lying between them. This CDR3 has 16 residues. Germline CDR1 is MNHNY and CDR2 is SVGAGI (reference sequence). The CDR3 spells CASSYNGPASSGELFF. The CDR3 coding sequence is TGTGCCAGCAGTTACAACGGCCCGGCGTCATCCGGGGAGCTGTTTTTT.

This clonotype was counted many times. V is TRBV7-2 and J is TRBJ2-3; D might be TRBD1 (7 bases). The CDR3 has 16 amino acids. Germline CDR1 and CDR2: SGHTA and FQGNSA. V dropped 1 base and J dropped 1 base, with 12 bases sitting between them. The CDR3 spells CASSLVGRGGTDTQYF. CDR3 sequence (DNA): TGTGCCAGCAGCTTAGTCGGCAGGGGGGGCACAGATACGCAGTATTTT. The whole variable domain, remainder taken from reference TRBV7-2 and TRBJ2-3, is GAGVSQSPSNKVTEKGKDVELRCDPISGHTALYWYRQSLGQGLEFLIYFQGNSAPDKSGLPSDRFSAERTGGSVSTLTIQRTQQEDSAVYLCASSLVGRGGTDTQYFGPGTRLTVL.

This clonotype was observed many times. CDR3 loop: CASSLSAGAWNTEAFF. CDR3 DNA sequence: TGTGCCAGCAGTTTGTCGGCAGGCGCTTGGAACACTGAAGCTTTCTTT. This chain links TRBV27 with TRBJ1-1, with D unresolved. Germline CDR1 is MNHEY and CDR2 is SMNVEV (reference sequence). Trimming removed 3 bases at V and 1 base at J, with 15 bases between. The CDR3 runs 16 residues.